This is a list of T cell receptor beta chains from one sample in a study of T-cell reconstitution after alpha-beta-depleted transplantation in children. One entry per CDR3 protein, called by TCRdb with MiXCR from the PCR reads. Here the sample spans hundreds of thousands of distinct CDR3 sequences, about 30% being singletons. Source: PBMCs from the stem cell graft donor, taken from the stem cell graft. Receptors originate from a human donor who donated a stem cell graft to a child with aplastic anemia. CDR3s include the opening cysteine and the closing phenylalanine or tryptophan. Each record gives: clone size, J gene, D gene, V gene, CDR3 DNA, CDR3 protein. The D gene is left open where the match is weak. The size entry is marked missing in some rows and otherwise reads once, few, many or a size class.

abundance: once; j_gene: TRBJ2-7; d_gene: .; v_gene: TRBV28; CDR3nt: TGTGCCAGCAGTTCCTCCGGGACGAAGCAGAGCGAGCAGTACTTC; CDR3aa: CASSSSGTKQSEQYF
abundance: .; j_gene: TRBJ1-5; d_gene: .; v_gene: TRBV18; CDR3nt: TGTGCCAGCTCACCATCAGGCCCTAGCAATCAGCCCCAGCATTTT; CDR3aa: CASSPSGPSNQPQHF
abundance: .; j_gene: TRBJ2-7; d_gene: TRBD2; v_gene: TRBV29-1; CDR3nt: TGCAGCGTTGGGACTAGCGGGAGGTACGAGCAGTACTTC; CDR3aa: CSVGTSGRYEQYF
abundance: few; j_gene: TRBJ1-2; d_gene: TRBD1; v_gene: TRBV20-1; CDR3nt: TGCAGTGCTAGAGATGTGGACAGGGGAGAAGGCTACACCTTC; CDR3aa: CSARDVDRGEGYTF
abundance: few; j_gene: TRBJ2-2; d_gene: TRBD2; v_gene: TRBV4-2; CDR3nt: TGTGCCAGCAGCCAAGGGGGCGGGAGGAATACCGGGGAGCTGTTTTTT; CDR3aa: CASSQGGGRNTGELFF
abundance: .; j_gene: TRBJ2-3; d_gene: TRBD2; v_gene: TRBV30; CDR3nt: TGTGCCTGGCTAGCGGGTCTTTACACAGATACGCAGTATTTT; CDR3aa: CAWLAGLYTDTQYF
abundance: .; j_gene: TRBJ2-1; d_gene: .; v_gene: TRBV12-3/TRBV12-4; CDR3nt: TGTGCCAGCAGTTACGGTGGAGTGCGCCTGGGGGAGCAGTTCTTC; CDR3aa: CASSYGGVRLGEQFF
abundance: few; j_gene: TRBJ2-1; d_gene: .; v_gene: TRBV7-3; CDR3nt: TGTGCCAGCAGCTTAATGCAGGGTCCCTCACAGGAGCAGTTCTTC; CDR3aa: CASSLMQGPSQEQFF
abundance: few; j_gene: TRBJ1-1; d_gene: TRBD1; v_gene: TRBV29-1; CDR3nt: TGCAGCGTTGGTGACAGGGTTTACACTGAAGCTTTCTTT; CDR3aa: CSVGDRVYTEAFF
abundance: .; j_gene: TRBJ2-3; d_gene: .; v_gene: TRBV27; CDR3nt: TGTGCCACTCCGCTACAGGGAGGGTCACCAGATACGCAGTATTTT; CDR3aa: CATPLQGGSPDTQYF
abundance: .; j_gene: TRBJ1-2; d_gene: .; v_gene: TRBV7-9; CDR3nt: TGTGCCAGCAGCTTAGTTAGCACAGCTCAAATGGGCTACACCTTC; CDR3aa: CASSLVSTAQMGYTF
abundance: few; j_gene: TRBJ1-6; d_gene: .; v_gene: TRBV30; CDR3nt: TGTGCCTGGAGTCCAGGGAATTCACCCCTCCACTTT; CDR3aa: CAWSPGNSPLHF
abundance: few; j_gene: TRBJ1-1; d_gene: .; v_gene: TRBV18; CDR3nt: TGTGCCAGCTCATCCGACACAGGGCAGGTCACTGAAGCTTTCTTT; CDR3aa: CASSSDTGQVTEAFF
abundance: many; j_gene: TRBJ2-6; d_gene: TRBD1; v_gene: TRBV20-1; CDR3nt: TGCAGTGCTAGAGGAGGGCCGGGACAGGCGTCTGGGGCCAACGTCCTGACTTTC; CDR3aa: CSARGGPGQASGANVLTF
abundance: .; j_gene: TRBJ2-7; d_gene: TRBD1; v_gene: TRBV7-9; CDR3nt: TGTGCCAGCAGCTTAGAGGGGGCGGTAAACGAGCAGTACTTC; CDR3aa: CASSLEGAVNEQYF
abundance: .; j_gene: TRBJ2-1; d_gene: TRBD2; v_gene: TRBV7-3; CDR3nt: TGTGCCAGCAGCTTGGGCGGGAGGAGCTCCTACAATGAGCAGTTCTTC; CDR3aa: CASSLGGRSSYNEQFF
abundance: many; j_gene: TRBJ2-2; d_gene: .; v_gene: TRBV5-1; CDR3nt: TGTGCCAGCAGCCTGGGGAACACCGGGGAGCTGTTTTTT; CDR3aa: CASSLGNTGELFF
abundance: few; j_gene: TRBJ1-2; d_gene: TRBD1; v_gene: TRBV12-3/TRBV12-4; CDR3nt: TGTGCCAGCAGAAACAGGGGAATTAGCTATGGCTACACCTTC; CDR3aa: CASRNRGISYGYTF
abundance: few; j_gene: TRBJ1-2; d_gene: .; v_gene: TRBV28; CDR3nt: TGTGCCAGCAGTTTTTTCCAAGAGAACTATGGCTACACCTTC; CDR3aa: CASSFFQENYGYTF
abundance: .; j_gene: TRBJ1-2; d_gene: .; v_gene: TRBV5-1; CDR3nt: TGCGCCAGCAGCTTGCCAGAATGGGGCCATGGCTACACCTTC; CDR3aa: CASSLPEWGHGYTF
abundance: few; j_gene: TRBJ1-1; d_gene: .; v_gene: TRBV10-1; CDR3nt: TGCGCCAGCAGTGAGGGCACCTTGAACACTGAAGCTTTCTTT; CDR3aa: CASSEGTLNTEAFF
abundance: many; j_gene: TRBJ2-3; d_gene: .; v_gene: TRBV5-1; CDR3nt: TGCGCCAGCAGCTTGGCCGAGGGCGATACGCAGTATTTT; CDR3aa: CASSLAEGDTQYF
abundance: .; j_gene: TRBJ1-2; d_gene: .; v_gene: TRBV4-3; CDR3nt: TGCGCCAGCAGCCCGGGGTGGGTGGGGGGCTATGGCTACACCTTC; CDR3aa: CASSPGWVGGYGYTF
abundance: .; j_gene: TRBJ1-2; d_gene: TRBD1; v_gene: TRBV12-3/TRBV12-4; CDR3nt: TGTGCCAGCAGGTCAACAGGGGGAGTTACCTATGGCTACACCTTC; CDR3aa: CASRSTGGVTYGYTF
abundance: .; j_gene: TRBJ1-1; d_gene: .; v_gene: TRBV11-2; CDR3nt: TGTGCCAGCAAGGCTATGAACACTGAAGCTTTCTTT; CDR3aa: CASKAMNTEAFF
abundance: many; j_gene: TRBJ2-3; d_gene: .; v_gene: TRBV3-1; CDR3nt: TGTGCCAGCAGCCAACAGATGACCACCACAGATACGCAGTATTTT; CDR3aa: CASSQQMTTTDTQYF
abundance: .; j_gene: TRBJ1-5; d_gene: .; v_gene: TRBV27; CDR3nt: TGTGCCAGCAGTCCCGGGATCGCGCAGCCCCAGCATTTT; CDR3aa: CASSPGIAQPQHF
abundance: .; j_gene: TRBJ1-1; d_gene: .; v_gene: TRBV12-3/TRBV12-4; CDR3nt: TGTGCCAGCAGTTATCTCATAGGGACAAGATATCTGAACACTGAAGCTTTCTTT; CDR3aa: CASSYLIGTRYLNTEAFF
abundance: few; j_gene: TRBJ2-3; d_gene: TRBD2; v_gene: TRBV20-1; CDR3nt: TGCAGTGCTCCCGGACTAGTTAGATTAGCAGATACGCAGTATTTT; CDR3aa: CSAPGLVRLADTQYF
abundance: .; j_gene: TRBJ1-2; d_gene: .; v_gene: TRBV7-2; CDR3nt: TGTGCCAGCAGCTTAGAGCCAGGGAGTGGCTACACCTTC; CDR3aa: CASSLEPGSGYTF
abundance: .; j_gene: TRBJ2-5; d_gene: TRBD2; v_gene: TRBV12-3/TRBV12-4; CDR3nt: TGTGCCAGCAGTTCACTAGCGGGAGATCAAGAGACCCAGTACTTC; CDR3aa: CASSSLAGDQETQYF
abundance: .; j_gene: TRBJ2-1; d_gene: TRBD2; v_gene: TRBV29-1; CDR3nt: TGCAGCGTTTCCACTAGCTTACTAGCGGGAGTCTACAATGAGCAGTTCTTC; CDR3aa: CSVSTSLLAGVYNEQFF
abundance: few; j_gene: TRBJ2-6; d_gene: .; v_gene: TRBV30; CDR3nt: TGTGCCTGCTCCGCTGGGGCCAACGTCCTGACTTTC; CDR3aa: CACSAGANVLTF
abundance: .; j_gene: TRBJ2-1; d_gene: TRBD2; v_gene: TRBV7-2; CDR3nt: TGTGCCAGCAGCCAGAGACTAGCGGGGTCCTACAATGAGCAGTTCTTC; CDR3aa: CASSQRLAGSYNEQFF
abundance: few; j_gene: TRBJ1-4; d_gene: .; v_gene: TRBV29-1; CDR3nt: TGCAGCGTCACCCCAACTCGAGCAAATGAAAAACTGTTTTTT; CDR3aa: CSVTPTRANEKLFF
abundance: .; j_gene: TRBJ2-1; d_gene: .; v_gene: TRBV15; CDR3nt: TGTGCCACCAGCAGAGACCTTCAGGGTCAAGGTGAGCAGTTCTTC; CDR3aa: CATSRDLQGQGEQFF
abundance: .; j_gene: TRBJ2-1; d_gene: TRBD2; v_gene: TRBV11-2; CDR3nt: TGTGCCAGCAGCGGAGGGACTAGCGGGAGCTATATATATGAGCAGTTCTTC; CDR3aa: CASSGGTSGSYIYEQFF